The rows below give T cell receptor beta chains drawn from one sample of a study of T-cell memory formation after mild COVID-19. TCRdb used MiXCR to reprocess the 5' RACE reads, holding one entry per CDR3 protein. Of around 200,000 distinct CDR3 sequences in the sample, about a fifth were seen once. The sample taken for sequencing was PBMCs or a T cell subset sorted from them (not recorded which). These receptors all come from a man aged 18 to 30 who had mild COVID-19 (a few samples of this study predate the infection). Cell type and time point are not known. Each CDR3 is given with its conserved first and last residue. A D gene is named only where the DNA matches it firmly. Clone size is given for some rows only: seen once, a few or many times, or a class if the clone is expanded.

TRBV9	NA	TRBJ1-1	few	CASSPQTANTEAFF	TGTGCCAGCAGTCCCCAAACAGCGAACACTGAAGCTTTCTTT
TRBV5-1	NA	TRBJ2-4	few	CASSLVPGDIQYF	TGCGCCAGCAGCTTGGTACCCGGAGACATTCAGTACTTC
TRBV5-1	TRBD1	TRBJ2-2	few	CASRGQGRNTGELFF	TGCGCCAGCAGGGGACAGGGGAGAAACACCGGGGAGCTGTTTTTT
TRBV6-2/TRBV6-3	NA	TRBJ2-5	few	CASKAVQETQYF	TGTGCCAGCAAGGCCGTGCAAGAGACCCAGTACTTC
TRBV20-1	NA	TRBJ2-3	once	CSATVGDTQYF	TGCAGTGCGACGGTCGGAGATACGCAGTATTTT
TRBV15	NA	TRBJ2-7	many	CATSRDRGPYEQYF	TGTGCCACCAGCAGAGACAGGGGTCCCTACGAGCAGTACTTC
TRBV29-1	NA	TRBJ1-2	NA	CSVVPPGAIYGYTF	TGCAGCGTTGTCCCTCCAGGGGCCATCTATGGCTACACCTTC
TRBV6-2/TRBV6-3	NA	TRBJ1-5	few	CASSAMASADQPQHF	TGTGCCAGCAGTGCGATGGCCAGCGCCGATCAGCCCCAGCATTTT
TRBV20-1	NA	TRBJ1-1	NA	CSARPGYTEAFF	TGCAGTGCTAGGCCGGGGTACACTGAAGCTTTCTTT
TRBV7-2	NA	TRBJ1-4	NA	CASSPSAVGKLFF	TGTGCCAGCAGCCCTAGTGCGGTGGGAAAACTGTTTTTT
TRBV6-5	NA	TRBJ1-1	NA	CASSPFKATEAFF	TGTGCCAGCAGTCCCTTTAAAGCCACTGAAGCTTTCTTT
TRBV5-1	NA	TRBJ2-1	few	CASSAGQLYNEQFF	TGCGCCAGCAGCGCCGGACAGCTGTACAATGAGCAGTTCTTC
TRBV5-1	TRBD2	TRBJ2-7	NA	CASIPSPGGYEQYF	TGCGCCAGCATTCCCTCCCCGGGGGGTTACGAGCAGTACTTC
TRBV5-1	TRBD1	TRBJ2-7	many	CASSLVGQGAYEQYF	TGCGCCAGCAGCTTGGTAGGACAGGGGGCCTACGAGCAGTACTTC
TRBV6-5	TRBD1	TRBJ1-4	few	CASSNPGTDNEKLFF	TGTGCCAGCAGTAACCCCGGGACAGATAATGAAAAACTGTTTTTT
TRBV5-1	NA	TRBJ2-3	many	CASSAGQNTQYF	TGCGCCAGCAGCGCGGGACAGAATACGCAGTATTTT
TRBV4-2	TRBD2	TRBJ2-3	NA	CASSQGGGAGLGTDTQYF	TGTGCCAGCAGCCAAGGGGGAGGAGCGGGGTTAGGCACAGATACGCAGTATTTT
TRBV18	NA	TRBJ2-7	NA	CASSPRSEQYF	TGTGCCAGCTCACCAAGAAGCGAGCAGTACTTC
TRBV28	NA	TRBJ1-1	few	CASSLNTGRNTEAFF	TGTGCCAGCAGTTTAAACACGGGGAGGAACACTGAAGCTTTCTTT
TRBV27	NA	TRBJ1-1	NA	CASSPQNWNTEAFF	TGTGCCAGCAGTCCCCAAAACTGGAACACTGAAGCTTTCTTT
TRBV5-1	TRBD1	TRBJ1-1	few	CASSRDRGGDTEAFF	TGCGCCAGCAGCAGAGACAGGGGAGGGGACACTGAAGCTTTCTTT
TRBV7-2	NA	TRBJ1-2	once	CASSPQVGYGYTF	TGTGCCAGCAGCCCCCAAGTAGGTTATGGCTACACCTTC
TRBV20-1	TRBD1	TRBJ2-5	NA	CSATDRGKTQYF	TGCAGTGCCACGGACAGGGGGAAGACCCAGTACTTC
TRBV5-1	TRBD1	TRBJ1-2	NA	CASSLEAGQVYGYTF	TGCGCCAGCAGCTTGGAGGCCGGACAGGTTTATGGCTACACCTTC
TRBV5-1	NA	TRBJ2-7	few	CASSPRQDAYEQYF	TGCGCCAGCAGCCCCCGACAGGACGCCTACGAGCAGTACTTC
TRBV4-1	NA	TRBJ1-5	NA	CASSHPLGYNQPQHF	TGCGCCAGCAGCCACCCTTTGGGGTACAATCAGCCCCAGCATTTT
TRBV6-2/TRBV6-3	NA	TRBJ1-6	once	CASSYRTIGALHF	TGTGCCAGCAGTTACCGGACCATCGGGGCCCTCCACTTT
TRBV4-3	NA	TRBJ1-5	NA	CASSRELGSNQPQHF	TGCGCCAGCAGCCGCGAGCTCGGAAGCAATCAGCCCCAGCATTTT
TRBV7-3	TRBD2	TRBJ2-1	few	CASSLLAGGPVGEQFF	TGTGCCAGCAGCTTACTTGCGGGGGGGCCGGTAGGTGAGCAGTTCTTC
TRBV13	TRBD2	TRBJ2-5	NA	CASSPEWGSGGAKTQYF	TGTGCCAGCAGCCCCGAGTGGGGTAGCGGGGGGGCAAAGACCCAGTACTTC
TRBV9	NA	TRBJ2-5	NA	CASSVGPSYIQETQYF	TGTGCCAGCAGCGTAGGGCCCAGCTATATCCAAGAGACCCAGTACTTC
TRBV6-2/TRBV6-3	TRBD1	TRBJ1-5	NA	CASSWTGLQPQHF	TGTGCCAGCAGTTGGACAGGGCTTCAGCCCCAGCATTTT
TRBV5-1	TRBD1	TRBJ1-1	few	CASSSTGDPEAFF	TGCGCCAGCAGCTCTACAGGGGACCCTGAAGCTTTCTTT
TRBV28	NA	TRBJ1-2	NA	CASSLGSVTYGYTF	TGTGCCAGCAGTTTAGGATCGGTGACCTATGGCTACACCTTC
TRBV4-2	TRBD1	TRBJ2-4	NA	CASSQPTGVIYF	TGTGCCAGCAGCCAACCCACAGGGGTAATATACTTC
TRBV7-2	TRBD2	TRBJ2-1	NA	CASSLAGAMGNEQFF	TGTGCCAGCAGCTTGGCGGGAGCGATGGGCAATGAGCAGTTCTTC
TRBV27	NA	TRBJ2-3	NA	CASGDRPTDTQYF	TGTGCCAGCGGCGACAGGCCCACAGATACGCAGTATTTT
TRBV5-1	TRBD2	TRBJ2-2	once	CASSLVLAVNTGELFF	TGCGCCAGCAGCTTGGTCCTAGCGGTGAACACCGGGGAGCTGTTTTTT
TRBV28	TRBD1	TRBJ1-1	few	CASGFPLTRQGVNTEAFF	TGTGCCAGCGGTTTTCCACTAACCCGACAGGGAGTGAACACTGAAGCTTTCTTT
TRBV7-9	NA	TRBJ1-1	NA	CASSLTPAGHTEAFF	TGTGCCAGCAGCCTGACTCCCGCGGGACACACTGAAGCTTTCTTT
TRBV7-9	NA	TRBJ2-7	NA	CASSLVPNEQYF	TGTGCCAGCAGCTTAGTCCCGAACGAGCAGTACTTC
TRBV10-2	NA	TRBJ1-1	few	CASRARGGTEAFF	TGCGCCAGCAGGGCCAGGGGTGGCACTGAAGCTTTCTTT
TRBV11-2	TRBD1	TRBJ2-1	few	CASSPDRDRGDNEQFF	TGTGCCAGCAGCCCAGACCGGGACAGGGGGGACAATGAGCAGTTCTTC
TRBV20-1	NA	TRBJ2-3	NA	CSASGRDATDTQYF	TGCAGTGCTAGTGGGCGGGATGCCACAGATACGCAGTATTTT
TRBV6-1	NA	TRBJ1-4	NA	CASSSGRRPNEKLFF	TGTGCCAGCAGCTCCGGACGGAGACCGAATGAAAAACTGTTTTTT
TRBV29-1	NA	TRBJ1-1	few	CSVLPRDANTEAFF	TGCAGCGTCTTACCCCGGGACGCGAACACTGAAGCTTTCTTT
TRBV11-1	NA	TRBJ1-2	NA	CASSLGGRYGYTF	TGTGCCAGCAGCTTAGGCGGACGCTATGGCTACACCTTC
TRBV11-2	NA	TRBJ1-5	NA	CASSRGAESNQPQHF	TGTGCCAGCAGCCGAGGGGCAGAGAGCAATCAGCCCCAGCATTTT
TRBV18	TRBD1	TRBJ1-1	few	CASSPRGRAFHTEAFF	TGTGCCAGCTCACCAAGGGGGCGAGCCTTCCACACTGAAGCTTTCTTT
TRBV4-2	TRBD2	TRBJ2-3	NA	CASSARTSTDTQYF	TGTGCCAGCAGCGCCAGGACTAGCACCGATACGCAGTATTTT
TRBV28	TRBD1	TRBJ2-4	NA	CASNLDRGQDIQYF	TGTGCCAGCAACCTCGACAGGGGCCAGGACATTCAGTACTTC
TRBV20-1	NA	TRBJ1-4	few	CSAGSNEKLFF	TGCAGTGCCGGATCTAATGAAAAACTGTTTTTT
TRBV7-2	NA	TRBJ2-7	few	CASSLLGTYEQYF	TGTGCCAGCAGCTTATTAGGGACTTACGAGCAGTACTTC
TRBV5-4	NA	TRBJ2-7	many	CASSLRGEQYF	TGTGCCAGCAGCTTGCGAGGAGAGCAGTACTTC